This T cell receptor (beta chain) was recorded in a study of patients and donors after allogeneic stem cell transplantation. TCRdb re-analysed the RT-PCR reads in MiXCR, keeping a single row per CDR3 protein. The sample holds about a million distinct CDR3 sequences, about a sixth seen once. The sequencing input was blood, either unsorted or a sorted T cell fraction (not recorded which). The receptor was derived from a human donor who was either an allogeneic HSCT recipient or a stem cell or donor lymphocyte infusion donor (not recorded which). It is not recorded whose cells these are; they may come from a transplant donor.

This chain's CDR3 is CASSQGTGKLFF. In DNA form, the CDR3 reads TGTGCCAGCAGCCAAGGGACAGGAAAACTGTTTTTT. The chain carries TRBV11-2 and TRBJ1-4, with 8 bases that match TRBD1. This CDR3 has 12 amino acids. Per the germline V gene, CDR1 is SGHAT and CDR2 is FQNNGV. V lost 5 bases to trimming and J lost 10 bases; unmatched junction nucleotides: 3. The whole variable domain, filled in from reference TRBV11-2 and TRBJ1-4, reads EAGVAQSPRYKIIEKRQSVAFWCNPISGHATLYWYQQILGQGPKLLIQFQNNGVVDDSQLPKDRFSAERLKGVDSTLKIQPAKLEDSAVYLCASSQGTGKLFFGSGTQLSVL.